These 27 T cell receptor beta chains share one sample of origin, sequenced in a study of metastatic and nonmetastatic thyroid tumors. None of the patients had undergone any treatment ahead of thyroid surgery. TCRdb re-clonotyped the PCR reads via MiXCR. The sample yields tens of thousands of clones, around an eighth seen once. The specimen was blood. Receptor source: a male donor with papillary thyroid cancer or a benign thyroid nodule (not recorded which). Some clones in this sample may be carry-over from other donors' samples.

This clone appeared many times. This sequence joins TRBV4-1 and TRBJ2-7; 12 bases map to TRBD2. The germline V gene encodes CDR1 MGHRA and CDR2 YSYEKL. The CDR3 has 15 residues. V dropped 3 bases and J dropped 0; count of bases not matched to a gene: 0. The CDR3 loop reads CASSQGLAGSYEQYF. CDR3 bases: TGCGCCAGCAGCCAGGGACTAGCGGGCTCCTACGAGCAGTACTTC.

This clone has a count of ten or more. The chain combines TRBV6-2 or TRBV6-3 with TRBJ1-1; 8 nucleotides agree with TRBD1. Germline V gives CDR1 MNHEY, CDR2 SVGEGT. V shed 7 bases and J 4 bases; nucleotides not matched to a gene: 8. The CDR3 totals 14 residues. The CDR3 nucleotides are TGTGCCAGCAAGTTCCCAGGGGGCTCCACTGAAGCTTTCTTT. The encoded protein is CASKFPGGSTEAFF.

This clone was counted ten times or more. The chain has TRBV7-2 and TRBJ2-7; D gene unclear. Trimming took off 1 base at V and 5 bases at J, with 9 bases between the two ends. The CDR3 contains 13 residues. CDR1 is SGHTA and CDR2 is FQGNSA in the germline V gene. CDR3 sequence reads: CASSLGPPNEQYF. In nucleotides, the CDR3 is TGTGCCAGCAGCTTAGGTCCGCCCAACGAGCAGTACTTC. Filled out from reference TRBV7-2 and TRBJ2-7, the complete variable domain reads GAGVSQSPSNKVTEKGKDVELRCDPISGHTALYWYRQSLGQGLEFLIYFQGNSAPDKSGLPSDRFSAERTGGSVSTLTIQRTQQEDSAVYLCASSLGPPNEQYFGPGTRLTVT.

Points on this clone: A read error may account for a junction end that differs from germline. The V call is TRBV19, the J call TRBJ2-4, with TRBD1 matching 9 bases. There are 17 residues in the CDR3. Germline CDR1 and CDR2: LNHDA and SQIVND (reference sequence). The CDR3 region is CANSPRTGEFAKNIQYF. Here the CDR3 DNA reads TGTGCCAATAGTCCACGGACAGGGGAATTCGCCAAAAACATTCAGTACTTC.

J is TRBJ2-2 and V is TRBV5-1, with a weak D call TRBD2 (5 bases). This CDR3 is 16 amino acids long. Trimming removed 4 bases at V and 0 bases at J, with 13 bases between. Germline V gives CDR1 SGHRS, CDR2 YFSETQ. Here the CDR3 DNA reads TGCGCCAGCAGCCCCAGAATGCGGGCGAACACCGGGGAGCTGTTTTTT. It codes for CASSPRMRANTGELFF.

This clone was picked up a small number of times. The CDR3 nucleotides read TGTGCCAGCTCACCCTACCGGGACTCCTATGGCTACACCTTC. Translated, it gives CASSPYRDSYGYTF. The chain couples TRBV18 to TRBJ1-2; weak D call: TRBD1 (5 bases). Per germline, CDR1 KGHSH and CDR2 LQKENI. This CDR3 is built from 14 residues. V lost 3 bases, J lost 4 bases, and 12 bases lay in between. The full variable domain, in which reference TRBV18 and TRBJ1-2 provide the parts outside the CDR3, is NAGVMQNPRHLVRRRGQEARLRCSPMKGHSHVYWYRQLPEEGLKFMVYLQKENIIDESGMPKERFSAEFPKEGPSILRIQQVVRGDSAAYFCASSPYRDSYGYTFGSGTRLTVV.

This clone was observed many times. The chain uses TRBV19 and TRBJ1-3, with 8 bases fitting TRBD1. The CDR3 spans 14 residues. Germline assignment: CDR1 LNHDA and CDR2 SQIVND (reference sequence). J lost 4 bases, V lost 7 bases, and 6 bases had no gene match. In DNA form, the CDR3 reads TGTGCCAGTAACCCTCGGACAGGGGGAAACACCATATATTTT. This translates into CASNPRTGGNTIYF.

In this sample, this clone turned up many times. V and J are TRBV6-1 and TRBJ1-1; D is possibly TRBD1 (6 bases). Germline V gives CDR1 MNHNS, CDR2 SASEGT. With 8 bases removed from V and 10 bases from J, the gap between germline ends came to 17 bases. This CDR3 region has 12 residues. The CDR3 sequence: CASSEGGFAAFF. As DNA, the CDR3 is TGTGCCAGCTCCGAGGGGGGGTTTGCAGCTTTCTTT.

The chain joins TRBV7-9 to TRBJ2-2, with TRBD2 matching over 7 bases. Germline lookup yields CDR1 SEHNR and CDR2 FQNEAQ (reference sequence). After removal of 7 bases from V and 2 bases from J, the junction contained 4 bases not matched to a gene. The CDR3 loop spans 14 amino acids. The CDR3 loop reads CASTRTRNTGELFF. The CDR3 nucleotides are TGTGCCAGCACCCGGACTAGAAACACCGGGGAGCTGTTTTTT.

This clone was seen repeatedly, ten times or more. The genes are TRBV12-3 or TRBV12-4 and TRBJ2-5, with D tentatively TRBD1 (6 bases). The germline V and J ends were trimmed by 1 base and 12 bases, with 21 bases remaining between them. The CDR3 spans 15 residues. The DNA for the CDR3 is TGTGCCAGCAGTTTAGACAGGGCGGGTGTTAGTATCGAGTACTTC. Residues: CASSLDRAGVSIEYF.

This clone is medium-sized (0.01 to 0.1%). The chain uses TRBV28 and TRBJ2-7; 9 bases agree with TRBD2. Germline trimming cut 2 bases from V and 6 bases from J; bases unmatched to any gene: 5. The CDR3 consists of 14 residues. Germline V gene lookup returns CDR1 MDHEN and CDR2 SYDVKM. Here the CDR3 DNA reads TGTGCCAGCAGTTTAGCGGGAGGGCCTCGCGAGCAGTACTTC. Encoded protein: CASSLAGGPREQYF. Complete variable domain (other parts from reference TRBV28 and TRBJ2-7): DVKVTQSSRYLVKRTGEKVFLECVQDMDHENMFWYRQDPGLGLRLIYFSYDVKMKEKGDIPEGYSVSREKKERFSLILESASTNQTSMYLCASSLAGGPREQYFGPGTRLTVT.

This clone has at least ten counts. V is TRBV5-4 and J is TRBJ1-1; TRBD1 might be the D (5 bases). This CDR3 region has 16 residues. V lost 0 bases to trimming and J lost 4 bases, with 16 bases between them. Germline V lookup: CDR1 SGHNT, CDR2 YYREEE (reference sequence). DNA of the CDR3: TGTGCCAGCAGCTTGGACGGGGGAACGGTGGGCACTGAAGCTTTCTTT. This gives the protein CASSLDGGTVGTEAFF.

In this sample, this clone turned up a few times. This chain connects TRBV7-9 to TRBJ1-4, with D tentatively TRBD1 (5 bases). V was cut by 5 bases and J by 7 bases, with 17 bases left in between. Germline V lookup: CDR1 SEHNR, CDR2 FQNEAQ (reference sequence). This CDR3 region has 15 residues. The DNA for the CDR3 is TGTGCCAGCAGCCGACGGGAGGGGAGCGCTGAAAAACTGTTTTTT. Protein: CASSRREGSAEKLFF.

This clone was seen repeatedly, ten times or more. The V call is TRBV20-1, the J call TRBJ1-2; D is ambiguous. Germline assignment: CDR1 DFQATT and CDR2 SNEGSKA (reference sequence). There are 12 residues in the CDR3. Trimming took off 6 bases at V and 0 bases at J, with 8 bases between the two ends. The CDR3 DNA sequence: TGCAGTGCAGGCGGAGCTAACTATGGCTACACCTTC. It is translated as CSAGGANYGYTF.

For this clone: At one end, the junction sequence differs from germline, possibly due to a read error. The chain employs TRBV5-1 and TRBJ1-1; D ambiguous. The CDR3 is made up of 14 amino acids. CDR1 is SGHRS, CDR2 YFSETQ, per germline. CDR3 amino acids: CAGSPHEPGTEAFF. CDR3 coding DNA: TGCGCCGGCAGCCCACATGAGCCGGGGACTGAAGCTTTCTTT.

This clone was detected only a few times. This rearrangement joins TRBV11-2 to TRBJ2-3, with 7 bases aligning to TRBD2. The germline V gene has CDR1 SGHAT and CDR2 FQNNGV. The CDR3 covers 14 residues. J lost 6 bases, V lost 5 bases, and 8 bases had no gene match. CDR3 sequence reads: CASSRSGGWDTQYF. The CDR3 coding sequence is TGTGCCAGCAGCCGATCGGGGGGTTGGGATACGCAGTATTTT.

This clone has at least ten counts. The chain has TRBV19 and TRBJ2-1, with D possibly being TRBD1 (6 bases). Germline CDR1 LNHDA, CDR2 SQIVND (reference sequence). This CDR3 is built from 14 residues. Trimming removed 6 bases at V and 1 base at J, with 10 bases between. CDR3 DNA sequence: TGTGCCAGTAGCGAGGGGGAATCCTACAATGAGCAGTTCTTC. Protein: CASSEGESYNEQFF.

This clone came up many times. This chain joins TRBV3-1 and TRBJ1-1, with unresolved D. The CDR3 runs to 14 residues. V was shortened by 0 bases and J by 0 bases, with 5 bases between the two germline ends. Germline V lookup: CDR1 LGHDT, CDR2 YNNKEL (reference sequence). The CDR3 region is CASSQEGLNTEAFF. In DNA, the CDR3 is TGTGCCAGCAGCCAAGAGGGTTTGAACACTGAAGCTTTCTTT. Full variable domain (outside the CDR3, taken from reference TRBV3-1 and TRBJ1-1): DTAVSQTPKYLVTQMGNDKSIKCEQNLGHDTMYWYKQDSKKFLKIMFSYNNKELIINETVPNRFSPKSPDKAHLNLHINSLELGDSAVYFCASSQEGLNTEAFFGQGTRLTVV.

In its sample, this clone was seen many times. The chain couples TRBV7-2 to TRBJ2-7; 14 nucleotides agree with TRBD2. This CDR3 contains 15 residues. V lost 6 bases to trimming and J lost 5 bases; unmatched junction nucleotides: 6. The germline V gene encodes CDR1 SGHTA and CDR2 FQGNSA. Here the CDR3 reads CASRRTSGRFDEQYF. The CDR3 nucleotides read TGTGCCAGCAGGCGGACTAGCGGGAGGTTCGACGAGCAGTACTTC.

Turning to this clone: Compared with germline, one end of the junction differs, possibly owing to a read error. The chain carries TRBV24-1 and TRBJ2-7; no definite D call. The CDR3 has 13 residues. CDR1 KGHDR and CDR2 SFDVKD come from the germline V gene. CDR3 sequence: CATNDTPSGEQYF. The CDR3, as DNA: TGTGCCACCAATGATACACCCTCGGGCGAGCAGTACTTC.

This clone was observed a few times. This chain uses TRBV6-2 or TRBV6-3 with TRBJ1-5; no clear D gene. Germline-derived CDR1 and CDR2 are MNHEY and SVGEGT. V shed 2 bases and J shed 6 bases, with 11 bases lying between them. The CDR3 totals 14 residues. CDR3 in amino acids: CASSYESWPQPQHF. In DNA, the CDR3 is TGTGCCAGCAGTTACGAGTCATGGCCTCAGCCCCAGCATTTT.

This clone is labeled medium-sized (0.01 to 0.1%). This chain links TRBV6-5 with TRBJ2-1; TRBD1 might be the D (6 bases). The CDR3 has 15 residues. Trimming removed 2 bases from V and 3 bases from J, with 11 bases in between. The germline CDR1 and CDR2 sequences are MNHEY and SVGAGI. The DNA for the CDR3 is TGTGCCAGCAGTTACGGGCAGGGGTTCTACAATGAGCAGTTCTTC. Its translation is CASSYGQGFYNEQFF.

Turning to this clone: This clone may be a read error of a much larger clone one base away. This rearrangement joins TRBV29-1 to TRBJ1-2; D call uncertain. The CDR3 extends over 9 amino acids. Trimming removed 2 bases from V and 10 bases from J, with 5 bases in between. CDR1 is SQVTM and CDR2 is ANQGSEA in the germline V gene. The CDR3 nucleotides read TGCAGCGTTGAAAGGTACTACACCTTC. Its protein is CSVERYYTF. Full variable domain (outside the CDR3, taken from reference TRBV29-1 and TRBJ1-2): SAVISQKPSRDICQRGTSLTIQCQVDSQVTMMFWYRQQPGQSLTLIATANQGSEATYESGFVIDKFPISRPNLTFSTLTVSNMSPEDSSIYLCSVERYYTFGSGTRLTVV.

This clone was detected many times. This chain connects TRBV4-3 to TRBJ2-5, with TRBD1 matching over 8 bases. J was trimmed by 2 bases and V by 5 bases; bases with no gene match: 10. The V gene's germline CDR1 is LGHNA and CDR2 YSLEER. This CDR3 contains 16 residues. In nucleotides, the CDR3 is TGCGCCAGCAGCAAACAGGGGGGAGGCACACAAGAGACCCAGTACTTC. It is translated as CASSKQGGGTQETQYF.

This clone occurred a few times. This may be a read error, as it is one base from a much larger clone. The chain links TRBV29-1 to TRBJ1-1, with D hard to call. V lost 1 base and J lost 8, with 14 bases in between. Per the germline V gene, CDR1 is SQVTM and CDR2 is ANQGSEA. This CDR3 region has 13 residues. CDR3 loop: CSVEARRRGEAFF. CDR3 in DNA: TGCAGCGTTGAAGCAAGGCGGCGCGGGGAAGCTTTCTTT. Complete variable domain (other parts from reference TRBV29-1 and TRBJ1-1): SAVISQKPSRDICQRGTSLTIQCQVDSQVTMMFWYRQQPGQSLTLIATANQGSEATYESGFVIDKFPISRPNLTFSTLTVSNMSPEDSSIYLCSVEARRRGEAFFGQGTRLTVV.

This clone was seen many times. The chain uses TRBV9 and TRBJ1-1; D gene unclear. This CDR3 has 14 amino acids. The ends were cut back, 0 bases at V and 2 bases at J, with 8 bases in the middle. Per germline, CDR1 SGDLS and CDR2 YYNGEE. The CDR3 reads CASSVGPSNTEAFF. The CDR3 DNA reads as TGTGCCAGCAGCGTAGGTCCCTCCAACACTGAAGCTTTCTTT.

This clone has ten or more counts. The chain joins TRBV7-2 to TRBJ2-1; 9 bases map to TRBD2. The V gene end was trimmed by 1 base and the J gene end by 5 bases; junction bases not matched to a gene: 6. CDR1 is SGHTA and CDR2 is FQGNSA in the germline V gene. The CDR3 totals 16 residues. CDR3 in amino acids: CASSLEGTSNNNEQFF. DNA for the CDR3: TGTGCCAGCAGCTTAGAAGGGACTAGCAATAACAATGAGCAGTTCTTC.